A selection of T cell receptor beta chains follows, all from one sample in a study of blood T cell repertoires in COVID-19. The protocol was immunoSEQ multiplex PCR, while the TCRdb copy is restricted to in-frame clones and leaves out a portion. The data show 53,000 or so clones, 85% to 95% seen once. The sample taken for sequencing was peripheral blood. The receptors were gathered from a human donor in a cohort sampled during active COVID-19. Each CDR3 is given with its conserved first and last residue. D genes are given only for firm matches. Expanded clones get a size class; other rows say once, few or many, or leave the size out.

CDR3 DNA	CDR3 protein	V gene	clone size	D gene	J gene
TGCGCCAGCAGCTTGTGGGTGGGCAACAATGAGCAGTTCTTC	CASSLWVGNNEQFF	TRBV5-1	-	-	TRBJ2-1
TGTGCCAGCAACCCCCGGACAGACCTTCACTATGGCTACACCTTC	CASNPRTDLHYGYTF	TRBV7-2	once	-	TRBJ1-2
TGTGCCAGCTCACCTTCAGGGTCAAATCAGCCCCAGCATTTT	CASSPSGSNQPQHF	TRBV18	once	-	TRBJ1-5
TGTGCCAGCAGCTTGCAGGGTAGCTCCTACAATGAGCAGTTCTTC	CASSLQGSSYNEQFF	TRBV7-3	-	-	TRBJ2-1
TGTGCCAGCAGCGTAGCCGGGGCGAACACCGGGGAGCTGTTTTTT	CASSVAGANTGELFF	TRBV9	-	-	TRBJ2-2
TGTGCCAGCAGCTCCTTTCCGGGACAGGGGGTCGATGAGCAGTTCTTC	CASSSFPGQGVDEQFF	TRBV5-4	-	TRBD1	TRBJ2-1
TGTGCCAGCAGCCTAGAAGTCGCCTACGAGCAGTACTTC	CASSLEVAYEQYF	TRBV5-5	few	-	TRBJ2-7
TGTGCCAGCAGCGTGGTAACAGGGGCCCACAGGGCCGGGGAGCTGTTTTTT	CASSVVTGAHRAGELFF	TRBV9	few	TRBD1	TRBJ2-2
TGTGCCAGCAGCCTGGGACTCGGGGAGACCCAGTACTTC	CASSLGLGETQYF	TRBV3-1/TRBV3-2	once	-	TRBJ2-5
TGTGCCAGCAGCCAAGCAGGGACCCAGTACTTC	CASSQAGTQYF	TRBV3-1/TRBV3-2	-	-	TRBJ2-5
TGTGCCAGCAGCCCGACTAGCGGGAGGGGCAATGAGCAGTTCTTC	CASSPTSGRGNEQFF	TRBV3-1/TRBV3-2	-	TRBD2	TRBJ2-1
TGTGCCAGCAGTTACTTCCACGGGGGAATTAACCCAAGAGACCAGTACTTC	CASSYFHGGINPRDQYF	TRBV6-2/TRBV6-3	-	-	TRBJ2-5
TGTGCCAGCAGCTTATGGGCAGACAATGAGCAGTTCTTC	CASSLWADNEQFF	TRBV7-9	-	-	TRBJ2-1
TGTGCCGGCCCCCCCCAAAACATTCAGTACTTC	CAGPPQNIQYF	TRBV5-3	-	-	TRBJ2-4
TGTGCCAGCAGCGACAGGATTACCTCCACTGAAGCTTTCTTT	CASSDRITSTEAFF	TRBV11-2	-	-	TRBJ1-1
TGTGCCAGCAGCCCAGGGAACCAAGAGACCCAGTACTTC	CASSPGNQETQYF	TRBV6-6	-	-	TRBJ2-5
TGTGCCAGTAGTTTCGACAGGGCCGTTAATGAAAAACTGTTTTTT	CASSFDRAVNEKLFF	TRBV19	-	TRBD1	TRBJ1-4
TGTGCCAGCAGTTATCACCTTCGGGGGGGCTACACCTTC	CASSYHLRGGYTF	TRBV6-6	-	-	TRBJ1-2
TGTGCCAGCAGTTCCACAGGGGAAAAGGACAATGAGCAGTTCTTC	CASSSTGEKDNEQFF	TRBV28	-	TRBD1	TRBJ2-1
TGTGCCAGCAGCGTAGGCTCGGGGGTGGGCACTGAAGCTTTCTTT	CASSVGSGVGTEAFF	TRBV9	-	-	TRBJ1-1